Given below is one T cell receptor beta chain in context. The same CDR3 can be traced to other DNA sequences in this sample. The data derive from a study of blood T cell repertoires in COVID-19. Study information: From the United States, Italy and Spain came samples of acute and convalescent COVID-19. Nucleic acid was either cDNA or gDNA, and it came from T cells, B-cell-depleted T cells, or PBMCs.

Data came from immunoSEQ multiplex PCR; TCRdb stores just in-frame clones and leaves some out. The sample has approximately 200,000 clones, approximately 90% seen once. Seattle's cohort entered during active infection and was followed longitudinally. The CDR3 totals 14 residues. V was clipped by 0 bases and J by 8 bases; unmatched bases: 3. Germline CDR1 reads SGHRS; CDR2 reads YFSETQ. The clonotype originates from a man aged 25 to 40 with COVID-19, enrolled during active disease. Sequenced: peripheral blood. The chain is built from TRBV5-1 and TRBJ1-4; 8 positions match TRBD1. CDR3 coding DNA: TGCGCCAGCAGCTTGGGGACAGGGAGGGAAAAACTGTTTTTT. Translating it yields CASSLGTGREKLFF.